The present entry profiles one T cell receptor beta chain with its context. The V and J ends lost 6 bases and 4 bases respectively, with 12 bases between them. The CDR3 has 12 residues. Germline CDR1 reads DFQATT; CDR2 reads SNEGSKA (reference sequence). This sample was included in a study of blood T cells in healthy people across ages. A J-beta primer mix and a sample-barcoded 5' primer were used in a second PCR of about 6 to 12 cycles. Every cDNA was tagged by a template-switch adaptor with 12 random nucleotides. TCRdb analysed the 5' RACE reads with MiXCR anew, one entry per CDR3 protein. The repertoire has more than 1 million distinct CDR3 sequences, 45% of them found once; the top ten carry about 20%.

Source material: blood. The rearrangement joins TRBV20-1 to TRBJ1-2; D is undetermined. The receptor's source is a woman aged 55-70 years in good health. DNA for the CDR3: TGCAGTGCCGGGCTGGCCAGCTATGGCTACACCTTC. Translated: CSAGLASYGYTF.